The present TCR beta chain was sequenced within a study of cytomegalovirus exposure and HLA in healthy donors. A multiplex PCR was run with 60 Vbeta primers and 13 Jbeta primers. The table came from immunoSEQ multiplex PCR; TCRdb's copy has only in-frame clones and leaves some out. The data hold more than 150,000 clones, with 70% to 85% observed a single time. As for this clone: Its matching antigen is unknown.

There are 15 residues in the CDR3. Per the germline V gene, CDR1 is KGHSH and CDR2 is LQKENI. V lost 1 base and J lost 4; bases outside the gene matches: 4. Study-wide results and caveats: Testing in vitro showed three CMV-associated chains specific for CMV antigens. In a later analysis, at a false discovery rate of 0.05, fewer than 20,000 TCR beta sequences were associated with HLA alleles.

The chain has TRBV18 and TRBJ1-3; 7 bases match TRBD1. This clonotype originated in a man between 18 and 35 years old in good health and CMV-seronegative. The material sequenced was PBMCs. The CDR3 bases are TGTGCCAGCTCACCACTGACAGGGAACGGAAACACCATATATTTT. Its translation: CASSPLTGNGNTIYF.